Following are 10 T cell receptor beta chains from one sample sequenced in a study of T cell repertoires in cytomegalovirus infection. TCRdb independently ran MiXCR on the reads; one entry per CDR3 protein. The repertoire holds 150,000 to 200,000 distinct CDR3 sequences, with more than 9% as singletons. Sequences were obtained from PBMCs. These receptors were taken from a human donor in good health (CMV status not recorded). Some clones in this sample may be carry-over from other donors' samples.

The chain links TRBV20-1 to TRBJ2-1; D remains ambiguous. Trimming stripped 5 bases from V and 7 bases from J, with 15 bases between. CDR1 DFQATT and CDR2 SNEGSKA come from the germline V gene (reference sequence). This CDR3 spans 13 amino acids. As DNA, the CDR3 is TGCAGTGCTCCTGGAGCGAAAAGGAATGAGCAGTTCTTC. This encodes CSAPGAKRNEQFF.

This clonotype was seen many times. The J gene is TRBJ1-3, the V gene TRBV28, with TRBD1 as a possible D gene (5 bases). CDR1 MDHEN and CDR2 SYDVKM come from the germline V gene. The CDR3 consists of 15 residues. Trimming shortened V by 3 bases and J by 0 bases, and 9 bases separated the two germline ends. This CDR3 is CASSFGGVSGNTIYF. The DNA of the CDR3 is TGTGCCAGCAGTTTTGGGGGAGTCTCTGGAAACACCATATATTTT.

This clonotype turned up a few times. The rearrangement uses TRBV29-1 and TRBJ2-7, with D uncertain. Trimming removed 4 bases at V and 2 bases at J, with 9 bases between. Germline-derived CDR1 and CDR2 are SQVTM and ANQGSEA. The CDR3 consists of 12 residues. CDR3 sequence (DNA): TGCAGCGTTGGCCAGGCCCCCTACGAGCAGTACTTC. Amino acid sequence: CSVGQAPYEQYF.

This clonotype came up many times. The CDR3 nucleotides read TGTGCCAGCAGTATGGGGAACACTGAAGCTTTCTTT. Its translation: CASSMGNTEAFF. V gene TRBV7-6 combines with J gene TRBJ1-1; D uncertain. The V end lost 6 bases, the J end lost 1 base, and 6 bases lay between the germline ends. Germline loops: CDR1 SGHVS, CDR2 FNYEAQ. The CDR3 runs 12 residues. The full variable domain, rest sourced from reference TRBV7-6 and TRBJ1-1, is GAGVSQSPRYKVTKRGQDVALRCDPISGHVSLYWYRQALGQGPEFLTYFNYEAQQDKSGLPNDRFSAERPEGSISTLTIQRTEQRDSAMYRCASSMGNTEAFFGQGTRLTVV.

This clonotype was detected ten times or more. The chain combines TRBV20-1 with TRBJ2-7; D is ambiguous. CDR3 length: 12 residues. Between the trimmed V and J ends, which lost 3 bases and 4 bases, there was a span of 10 bases. Germline V lookup: CDR1 DFQATT, CDR2 SNEGSKA (reference sequence). The CDR3 nucleotides are TGCAGTGCTAGGATCCTAGAGTACGAGCAGTACTTC. Translating gives CSARILEYEQYF.

This clonotype was observed many times. This rearrangement joins TRBV7-9 to TRBJ2-3, with 9 nucleotides matching TRBD1. The V gene end was trimmed by 5 bases and the J gene end by 1 base; junction bases not matched to a gene: 4. This CDR3 has 15 residues. Germline-derived CDR1 and CDR2 are SEHNR and FQNEAQ (reference sequence). CDR3 DNA: TGTGCCAGCAGCCCCTGGGACAGGGGCACAGATACGCAGTATTTT. This encodes CASSPWDRGTDTQYF.

This clonotype was recorded a few times. The chain is built from TRBV11-2 and TRBJ1-1; no reliable D call. This CDR3 is built from 14 residues. Looked up from germline, CDR1 is SGHAT and CDR2 is FQNNGV. V was clipped by 3 bases and J by 0 bases, with 8 bases between them. The CDR3 sequence is CASSLFGLNTEAFF. CDR3 sequence (DNA): TGTGCCAGCAGCTTGTTTGGCCTGAACACTGAAGCTTTCTTT.

This clonotype occurred many times. The chain carries TRBV7-2 and TRBJ2-3; D unresolved. V lost 1 base and J 4 bases, leaving 9 bases between the germline ends. In germline, CDR1 is SGHTA, CDR2 FQGNSA. This CDR3 spans 14 amino acids. The CDR3 spells CASSLGSLADTQYF. In nucleotides, the CDR3 is TGTGCCAGCAGCTTAGGTTCGTTGGCAGATACGCAGTATTTT.

The rearrangement joins TRBV20-1 to TRBJ2-1; maybe TRBD2 (6 bases). This CDR3 comprises 17 residues. The ends were cut back, 0 bases at V and 0 bases at J, with 15 bases in the middle. Germline V gene sequence: CDR1 DFQATT, CDR2 SNEGSKA (reference sequence). CDR3 sequence: CSARDRYRGTSYNEQFF. For the CDR3, the DNA is TGCAGTGCTAGAGATCGATACCGCGGGACCTCCTACAATGAGCAGTTCTTC.

Many counts were recorded for this clonotype. The chain is built from TRBV7-8 and TRBJ1-2; D not certain. This CDR3 comprises 15 residues. Trimming removed 1 base from V and 0 bases from J, with 9 bases in between. Germline loops: CDR1 SGHVS, CDR2 FQNEAQ. The CDR3 is CASSLERAPNYGYTF. CDR3 sequence (DNA): TGTGCCAGCAGCTTAGAGAGGGCCCCTAACTATGGCTACACCTTC.